This TCR beta chain originates from a study of identifying expanded T cells in peripheral blood. The protocol was immunoSEQ multiplex PCR, while the TCRdb copy is restricted to in-frame clones and leaves out a portion. This table holds roughly 100,000 clones, around 88% found once. With respect to this clone: Its antigen is still unknown.

Findings of the study overall: Across healthy donors, higher total template counts meant significantly greater roughly two-week count variance.

CDR1 MDHEN and CDR2 SYDVKM come from the germline V gene. The CDR3 has 13 amino acids. The trim removed 6 bases at V and 6 bases at J, leaving 6 bases unmatched. The sequence came from a person aged 18-70 years in good health. The rearrangement links TRBV28 to TRBJ1-2, with 8 positions matching TRBD1. Sequencing was carried out using blood. The CDR3 is CASSVTGAHGYTF. The CDR3 bases are TGTGCCAGCAGCGTGACAGGGGCCCATGGCTACACCTTC.